Shown below are 18 T cell receptor beta chains from a single sample sequenced in a study of CXCR3 chemokines and chemotherapy response in bladder cancer. Via MiXCR, TCRdb re-called the PCR reads, giving one row per CDR3 protein. Here the sample spans roughly 5,000 distinct CDR3 sequences, roughly 14% being singletons. This material was acquired from a patient whose treatment included neoadjuvant chemotherapy. These TCRs come from a human donor with bladder cancer that responded to neoadjuvant chemotherapy.

Sample share makes this clonotype medium-sized. The CDR3 protein is CATSREQGVTDTQYF. The CDR3 DNA reads as TGTGCCACCAGCAGAGAACAGGGTGTAACAGATACGCAGTATTTT. The chain combines TRBV15 with TRBJ2-3; maybe TRBD1 (6 bases). The germline CDR1 and CDR2 sequences are LNHNV and YYDKDF (reference sequence). Trimming removed 0 bases at V and 3 bases at J, with 10 bases between. This CDR3 is built from 15 residues. The whole variable domain, filled in from reference TRBV15 and TRBJ2-3, reads DAMVIQNPRYQVTQFGKPVTLSCSQTLNHNVMYWYQQKSSQAPKLLFHYYDKDFNNEADTPDNFQSRRPNTSFCFLDIRSPGLGDTAMYLCATSREQGVTDTQYFGPGTRLTVL.

This clonotype was detected many times. This chain uses TRBV20-1 with TRBJ2-5, with 11 bases fitting TRBD2. The V and J ends lost 5 bases and 4 bases, in that order; junction bases with no gene match: 15. CDR3 length equals 17 residues. The germline V gene has CDR1 DFQATT and CDR2 SNEGSKA (reference sequence). This CDR3 reads CSAGPGLADMGGETQYF. CDR3 in DNA: TGCAGTGCTGGGCCGGGACTAGCGGACATGGGTGGAGAGACCCAGTACTTC.

This clonotype was detected only a few times. A read error may account for a junction end that differs from germline. This rearrangement joins TRBV12-3 or TRBV12-4 to TRBJ1-5; D uncertain. The CDR3 contains 12 residues. CDR3 sequence (DNA): TGTGTCAGCACACTTAGCAATCAGCCCCAGCATTTT. This codes for CVSTLSNQPQHF.

This clonotype is deemed medium-sized (0.01 to 0.1%). This rearrangement joins TRBV10-3 to TRBJ2-1; no reliable D call. CDR1 ENHRY and CDR2 SYGVKD come from the germline V gene. The CDR3 covers 13 residues. Trimming removed 8 bases from V and 8 bases from J, with 16 bases in between. The CDR3 coding sequence is TGTGCCATCGGAGTGCGGAACATCGATGAGCAGTTCTTC. Translating gives CAIGVRNIDEQFF.

This clonotype is deemed medium-sized. This chain uses TRBV11-2 with TRBJ2-7, with unresolved D. Germline-derived CDR1 and CDR2 are SGHAT and FQNNGV. Trimming cost V 3 bases and J 0 bases, with 18 bases left between them. This CDR3 region has 17 residues. The CDR3, as DNA: TGTGCCAGCAGCTTCACCTTTGATCCTCTTAGCTCCTACGAGCAGTACTTC. The encoded protein is CASSFTFDPLSSYEQYF.

This clonotype is medium-sized in the sample. The chain combines TRBV6-1 with TRBJ1-6; possible D gene TRBD1, 6 bases. The germline gives CDR1 MNHNS, CDR2 SASEGT. With 6 bases removed from V and 7 bases from J, the gap between germline ends came to 13 bases. The CDR3 spans 14 residues. The CDR3, as DNA: TGTGCCAGCAGACCGGGGGCGGGGAATTCACCCCTCCACTTT. It encodes CASRPGAGNSPLHF.

This clonotype was recorded many times. The chain combines TRBV15 with TRBJ1-4, with D perhaps matching TRBD1 (5 bases). The CDR3 spans 14 residues. CDR1 and CDR2 from the germline V gene are LNHNV and YYDKDF (reference sequence). V lost 1 base to trimming and J lost 8 bases, with 11 bases between them. The CDR3: CATSRVGRGEKLFF. The CDR3 DNA is TGTGCCACCAGCAGAGTGGGGAGGGGAGAAAAACTGTTTTTT.

Many counts were recorded for this clonotype. The CDR3 nucleotides read TGTGCCATCAGTGAGGCCCCCCCGGAGCTTCCAACCGGGGAGCTGTTTTTT. Encoded protein: CAISEAPPELPTGELFF. The rearrangement joins TRBV10-3 to TRBJ2-2; no definite D call. The CDR3 sequence is 17 residues long. Trimming pared 2 bases from V and 5 bases from J, leaving 18 bases between. CDR1 ENHRY and CDR2 SYGVKD come from the germline V gene.

This clonotype was counted many times. The chain combines TRBV7-9 with TRBJ1-5; the D is unclear. Germline CDR1 is SEHNR and CDR2 is FQNEAQ (reference sequence). Between the trimmed V and J ends, which lost 3 bases and 2 bases, there was a span of 2 bases. The CDR3 covers 12 residues. The CDR3 loop is CASSLGNQPQHF. Written as DNA, the CDR3 is TGTGCCAGCAGCTTGGGCAATCAGCCCCAGCATTTT.

This clonotype was counted ten times or more. This chain joins TRBV19 and TRBJ1-3; maybe TRBD1 (6 bases). Germline V lookup: CDR1 LNHDA, CDR2 SQIVND (reference sequence). The V gene lost 9 bases and the J gene lost 2 bases, with 20 bases spanning the gap. The CDR3 runs 16 residues. CDR3: CASGGGAVIAGNTIYF. As DNA, the CDR3 is TGTGCCAGCGGGGGGGGGGCGGTAATTGCTGGAAACACCATATATTTT.

This clonotype ranks as medium-sized (0.01 to 0.1%). The CDR3, as DNA: TGTGCCAGCAGCTTAGGCCCCAGTAGCTCTAATGAGCAGTTCTTC. Its protein is CASSLGPSSSNEQFF. The chain links TRBV7-2 to TRBJ2-1; no clear D gene. The CDR3 loop spans 15 amino acids. Germline loops: CDR1 SGHTA, CDR2 FQGNSA. Trimming removed 1 base at V and 7 bases at J, with 14 bases between.

This chain joins TRBV5-6 and TRBJ1-5; weak D call: TRBD1 (6 bases). V was cut by 1 base and J by 6 bases, with 8 bases left in between. The CDR3 covers 13 residues. Germline loops: CDR1 SGHDT, CDR2 YYEEEE. The CDR3 protein is CASSLLGAQPQHF. DNA for the CDR3: TGTGCCAGCAGCTTGTTGGGGGCTCAGCCCCAGCATTTT.

In its sample, this clonotype is medium-sized. V gene TRBV6-1 combines with J gene TRBJ2-7; D is unresolved. CDR3 length: 14 amino acids. Germline V gene lookup returns CDR1 MNHNS and CDR2 SASEGT. Trimming shortened V by 3 bases and J by 7 bases, and 16 bases separated the two germline ends. Written as DNA, the CDR3 is TGTGCCAGCAGTGAGTCCTCTCTATTGGGGGAGCAGTACTTC. Translated, it gives CASSESSLLGEQYF.

Turning to this clonotype: A far larger clone differs by one base, so this is likely a read error. This sequence joins TRBV27 and TRBJ2-4; 10 bases are a match to TRBD2. The trim removed 10 bases at V and 13 bases at J, leaving 19 bases unmatched. CDR1 MNHEY and CDR2 SMNVEV come from the germline V gene (reference sequence). CDR3 size: 15 residues. The CDR3: CATKREGPSYNEQYF. CDR3 nucleotide sequence: TGTGCCACTAAGCGGGAGGGTCCCTCCTACAATGAGCAGTACTTC.

This clonotype has a count of ten or more. The gene calls are TRBV30 and TRBJ1-2, with TRBD1 matching over 9 bases. This CDR3 is 13 amino acids long. V shed 5 bases, J shed 7 bases, and the junction held 8 bases outside the gene matches. The germline V gene encodes CDR1 GTSNPN and CDR2 SVGIG (reference sequence). CDR3 amino acids: CAWEQGALGGYTF. In DNA, the CDR3 is TGTGCCTGGGAACAGGGGGCGTTAGGTGGCTACACCTTC.

This clonotype was seen repeatedly, ten times or more. This chain connects TRBV5-4 to TRBJ2-1; the match to TRBD2 covers 11 bases. V lost 2 bases, J lost 4 bases, and 5 bases stayed unmatched. Germline assignment: CDR1 SGHNT and CDR2 YYREEE (reference sequence). The CDR3 is made up of 16 amino acids. CDR3 loop: CASSFLAGGGYNEQFF. The CDR3 region has the DNA TGTGCCAGCAGCTTCCTAGCGGGAGGAGGTTACAATGAGCAGTTCTTC.

This clonotype turned up a few times. This is likely an artifact of a read error, given a far larger clone one base away. The chain carries TRBV6-1 and TRBJ2-5, with 7 positions matching TRBD2. From germline, CDR1 is MNHNS and CDR2 SASEGT. With V trimmed by 5 bases and J by 5 bases, 8 bases remained unmatched. This CDR3 spans 14 amino acids. CDR3 residues: CASSRPGGGETQYF. The CDR3 nucleotides read TGTGCCAGCAGTAGGCCGGGAGGCGGGGAGACCCAGTACTTC.

Comments on this clonotype: This sequence is one base from a far larger clone and is likely a read error. The chain links TRBV10-3 to TRBJ2-1, with a weak D call TRBD1 (5 bases). The CDR3 totals 14 residues. Germline CDR1 is ENHRY and CDR2 is SYGVKD. V gave up 7 bases and J gave up 10 bases, with 20 bases separating them. DNA for the CDR3: TGTGCCATCAAAGTCGGCCAGGGCAACTACGAGCAGTTCTTC. Amino acid sequence: CAIKVGQGNYEQFF.